These 5 T cell receptor beta chains were sequenced from one sample in a study of cytomegalovirus exposure and HLA in healthy donors. Primers: 60 Vbeta forward and 13 Jbeta reverse. The protocol was immunoSEQ multiplex PCR, while the TCRdb copy is restricted to in-frame clones and leaves out a portion. The data show over 85,000 clones, roughly three quarters seen once. Material: PBMCs. These receptor sequences come from a man aged 35 to 55 in good health and CMV-seronegative.

This clone was picked up one time. The chain links TRBV7-9 to TRBJ2-2, with 8 positions matching TRBD1. Trimming took 4 bases from V and 6 from J; bases not matched to a gene: 13. CDR1 and CDR2 from the germline V gene are SEHNR and FQNEAQ (reference sequence). The CDR3 loop spans 17 amino acids. The CDR3 reads CASSSDRDGSSAGELFF. CDR3 in DNA: TGTGCCAGCAGCTCGGACAGGGACGGGTCTTCCGCCGGGGAGCTGTTTTTT.

The gene calls are TRBV7-2 and TRBJ1-6; D might be TRBD1 (6 bases). Trimming took 5 bases from V and 11 from J, leaving 13 bases between them. Germline V lookup: CDR1 SGHTA, CDR2 FQGNSA. The length of the CDR3 is 13 residues. In DNA form, the CDR3 reads TGTGCCAGCAGCCCCGGAGACAGGCCACCCCTCCACTTT. Protein sequence: CASSPGDRPPLHF.

This chain links TRBV28 with TRBJ2-7; D perhaps matches TRBD1 (6 bases). Trimming cost V 4 bases and J 3 bases, with 13 bases left between them. Germline assignment: CDR1 MDHEN and CDR2 SYDVKM. This CDR3 contains 14 residues. CDR3 loop: CASSSQGPLYEQYF. CDR3 DNA: TGTGCCAGCAGTTCACAGGGACCACTCTACGAGCAGTACTTC.

The V call is TRBV28, the J call TRBJ1-2, with 7 bases that match TRBD1. The V gene end was trimmed by 4 bases and the J gene end by 5 bases; junction bases not matched to a gene: 10. The CDR3 loop spans 15 amino acids. Germline assignment: CDR1 MDHEN and CDR2 SYDVKM. The CDR3 is CASSSGPGTAYGYTF. CDR3 in DNA: TGTGCCAGCAGTTCTGGCCCCGGGACAGCGTATGGCTACACCTTC.

The chain couples TRBV28 to TRBJ1-3, with D tentatively TRBD1 (6 bases). Germline-derived CDR1 and CDR2 are MDHEN and SYDVKM. The CDR3 sequence is 16 residues long. The V gene lost 5 bases and the J gene lost 0 bases, with 14 bases spanning the gap. This CDR3 is CASSLGHHISGNTIYF. The CDR3 DNA is TGTGCCAGCAGTCTGGGACACCATATCTCTGGAAACACCATATATTTT.